Listed below are T cell receptor beta chains from one sample, sequenced in a study of blood T cell repertoires in COVID-19. Assay: immunoSEQ multiplex PCR; the TCRdb copy retains only in-frame clones and omits some. This repertoire shows 450,000 to 500,000 clones, approximately 90% found once; its top ten account for under 9.5%. Sequenced: PBMCs or T cells enriched from blood (not recorded which). The receptors here all came from a woman in her sixties who had recovered from COVID-19. CDR3s include the opening cysteine and the closing phenylalanine or tryptophan. A D gene is named only where the DNA matches it firmly. Clone sizes are given selectively: once, few, many, or a class where the clone is expanded.

V gene	J gene	clone size	D gene	CDR3 protein	CDR3 DNA
TRBV19	TRBJ1-5	few	-	CASSAIFSGNQPQHF	TGTGCCAGTAGTGCCATTTTCTCGGGCAATCAGCCCCAGCATTTT
TRBV11-2	TRBJ1-6	few	TRBD1	CASSLVGQGRSPLHF	TGTGCCAGCAGCTTGGTGGGACAGGGTCGATCACCCCTCCACTTT
TRBV29-1	TRBJ1-2	-	-	CSVEGYRDGYTF	TGCAGCGTTGAAGGTTACAGGGATGGCTACACCTTC
TRBV28	TRBJ2-7	once	-	CASSSPSSGRYEQYF	TGTGCCAGCAGTTCCCCTTCCTCAGGGAGGTACGAGCAGTACTTC
TRBV2	TRBJ1-5	few	TRBD1	CASSLGQGNGGNQPQHF	TGTGCCAGCAGTTTGGGACAGGGAAATGGGGGCAATCAGCCCCAGCATTTT
TRBV3-1/TRBV3-2	TRBJ2-3	-	-	CASSQAVGTTTDTQYF	TGTGCCAGCAGCCAAGCTGTCGGGACAACTACAGATACGCAGTATTTT
TRBV19	TRBJ2-3	-	TRBD2	CASSIGLAGGSTDTQYF	TGTGCCAGTAGTATAGGACTAGCGGGGGGAAGCACAGATACGCAGTATTTT
TRBV10-3	TRBJ1-5	-	-	CAISGTDQPQHF	TGTGCCATCAGTGGTACTGATCAGCCCCAGCATTTT
TRBV10-2	TRBJ1-1	-	TRBD1	CASSLQGYTEAFF	TGCGCCAGCAGTCTACAGGGGTACACTGAAGCTTTCTTT
TRBV3-1/TRBV3-2	TRBJ2-1	few	TRBD1	CASSQWTGYNEQFF	TGTGCCAGCAGCCAATGGACAGGCTACAATGAGCAGTTCTTC